Listed below are T cell receptor beta chains from one sample, sequenced in a study of shared clonotypes between healthy human individuals. Here immunoSEQ multiplex PCR was the method, and the copy in TCRdb shows in-frame clones only, minus some. The sample consists of roughly 650,000 clones, about 96% of them appearing once. The sample comprised naive CD8+ T cells sorted from blood. The origin of the receptors is a young woman in good health. Both conserved end residues are part of each CDR3. The order of the fields is V gene, J gene, D gene, CDR3 protein, CDR3 DNA. A D gene is named only where the DNA matches it firmly.

TRBV7-9,TRBJ2-3,TRBD2,CASSLGTSLFTDTQYF,TGTGCCAGCAGCTTAGGGACTAGCCTCTTCACAGATACGCAGTATTTT
TRBV21-1,TRBJ1-5,.,CASRDRGQTNQPQHF,TGTGCCAGCAGGGACAGGGGCCAGACAAATCAGCCCCAGCATTTT
TRBV7-9,TRBJ2-7,.,CASTPGHTYEQYF,TGTGCCAGCACCCCCGGGCATACCTACGAGCAGTACTTC
TRBV7-9,TRBJ2-1,TRBD2,CASREMTSGVPNEQFF,TGTGCCAGCAGGGAAATGACTAGCGGGGTTCCCAATGAGCAGTTCTTC
TRBV9,TRBJ1-4,.,CASSLDGTNEKLFF,TGTGCCAGCAGCCTCGACGGCACTAATGAAAAACTGTTTTTT
TRBV28,TRBJ2-7,TRBD1,CASSPAGTGAYEQYF,TGTGCCAGCAGTCCTGCCGGGACAGGAGCCTACGAGCAGTACTTC
TRBV14,TRBJ2-5,.,CASSQDGVGLSVETQYF,TGTGCCAGCAGCCAAGACGGGGTGGGTCTGAGTGTGGAGACCCAGTACTTC
TRBV7-6,TRBJ2-7,.,CASSFSGSEQYF,TGTGCCAGCAGCTTTTCTGGTTCCGAGCAGTACTTC
TRBV9,TRBJ1-1,.,CASSPHREHGGTEAFF,TGTGCCAGCAGCCCCCATAGGGAACACGGGGGCACTGAAGCTTTCTTT
TRBV6-5,TRBJ2-7,TRBD1,CATATQGATYEQYF,TGTGCCACCGCGACTCAGGGGGCCACCTACGAGCAGTACTTC
TRBV6-5,TRBJ1-3,.,CASSHLTEGFGNTIYF,TGTGCCAGCAGTCACTTAACGGAGGGGTTCGGAAACACCATATATTTT
TRBV5-4,TRBJ2-2,.,CASSLFGLNTGELFF,TGTGCCAGCAGCTTATTCGGATTGAACACCGGGGAGCTGTTTTTT
TRBV6-4,TRBJ1-1,.,CASSDQRPATGPQAFF,TGTGCCAGCAGTGATCAACGTCCAGCGACAGGCCCTCAAGCTTTCTTT